This entry lists 6 T cell receptor beta chains sequenced from one sample in a study of response to subunit inactivated influenza vaccine. MiXCR was run by TCRdb on the RT-PCR reads, yielding one entry per CDR3 protein. This sample has about 570,000 distinct CDR3 sequences; around 11% occur once, and the top ten carry approximately 9.9%. These data are also associated with another study on T cells expressing NK-cell markers. That work states: Synthesis of TCR beta cDNA relied on 5'RACE template switching carrying UMIs.

Sequenced material: PBMCs from blood, taken on the day of vaccination. The receptor source for this set is a man aged 45 to 65 who received an inactivated influenza vaccine.

CDR3 bases: TGCAGTGCTAGAGATCCGGGGGTTCGCAATCAGCCCCAGCATTTT. Its translation is CSARDPGVRNQPQHF. V is TRBV20-1 and J is TRBJ1-5, with D maybe TRBD1 (5 bases). The germline gives CDR1 DFQATT, CDR2 SNEGSKA (reference sequence). V lost 0 bases and J lost 2, with 11 bases in between. The CDR3 loop spans 15 amino acids.

This clonotype was observed a handful of times. The chain combines TRBV4-1 with TRBJ2-7; maybe TRBD1 (5 bases). Germline V CDR1 and CDR2: MGHRA, YSYEKL. Trimming stripped 3 bases from V and 1 base from J, with 10 bases between. There are 14 residues in the CDR3. CDR3 sequence (DNA): TGCGCCAGCAGCCATCGTCAGGGTTCCTACGAGCAGTACTTC. As protein: CASSHRQGSYEQYF.

The V call is TRBV4-2, the J call TRBJ2-1; D remains unclear. This CDR3 has 13 residues. Deletions cut 0 bases from V and 13 bases from J, with 13 bases between. Germline V CDR1 and CDR2: LGHNA, YNFKEQ. CDR3 nucleotide sequence: TGTGCCAGCAGCCAAGAGGCCGGGCGGCGTCAGTTCTTC. Residues: CASSQEAGRRQFF.

The chain employs TRBV9 and TRBJ2-7; weak D call: TRBD2 (7 bases). Trimming took 0 bases from V and 3 from J, leaving 16 bases between them. This CDR3 is built from 16 residues. Germline CDR1 SGDLS, CDR2 YYNGEE. CDR3 sequence: CASSVGGGGGDYEQYF. The CDR3 DNA sequence: TGTGCCAGCAGCGTAGGGGGGGGCGGAGGGGACTACGAGCAGTACTTC.

In its sample, this clonotype was seen a few times. The chain recombines TRBV7-8 with TRBJ2-7; no clear D. CDR3 length equals 14 residues. Germline assignment: CDR1 SGHVS and CDR2 FQNEAQ. V was shortened by 0 bases and J by 6 bases, with 12 bases between the two germline ends. CDR3 DNA sequence: TGTGCCAGCAGCTTAGCGGGTCGTTCCGTCGAGCAGTACTTC. This sequence encodes CASSLAGRSVEQYF.

The chain recombines TRBV6-2 or TRBV6-3 with TRBJ1-4; 7 bases agree with TRBD1. V shed 1 base, J shed 3 bases, and the junction held 2 bases outside the gene matches. Per the germline V gene, CDR1 is MNHEY and CDR2 is SVGEGT. CDR3 length equals 15 residues. CDR3 protein: CASSYYGTANEKLFF. CDR3 DNA: TGTGCCAGCAGTTACTACGGGACAGCTAATGAAAAACTGTTTTTT.